Below are 11 T cell receptor beta chains sequenced from a single sample in a study of T-cell memory formation after mild COVID-19. A single record per CDR3 protein comes from TCRdb applying MiXCR to the 5' RACE reads. The data contain over 45,000 distinct CDR3 sequences, around a quarter of them singletons. The sample consisted of PBMCs or a T cell subset sorted from them (not recorded which). These receptors all stem from a man aged 18 to 29 who had mild COVID-19 (a few samples of this study predate the infection). Cell type and time point are not known.

This clonotype appeared many times. This rearrangement joins TRBV3-2 to TRBJ2-5; TRBD2, the D gene given by the table, was not confirmed from the DNA. TRBV3-2 is classified as a pseudogene. The CDR3 covers 16 residues. CDR3 bases: TGTGCCAGCAGCCCGGGACTAGCCGGCAAGCAAGAGACCCAGTACTTC. It specifies CASSPGLAGKQETQYF.

This clonotype was detected a few times. The rearrangement joins TRBV6-2 or TRBV6-3 to TRBJ2-3; TRBD2 matches at 14 bases. The CDR3 is made up of 17 amino acids. J lost 4 bases, V lost 6 bases, and 9 bases had no gene match. Germline V gene lookup returns CDR1 MNHEY and CDR2 SVGEGT. As DNA, the CDR3 is TGTGCCAGCAGAACTGGACTAGCGGGGGGCGACGCAGATACGCAGTATTTT. Amino acids: CASRTGLAGGDADTQYF.

This clonotype was counted between two and nine times. The V call is TRBV20-1, the J call TRBJ2-1; D is ambiguous. V lost 3 bases, J lost 4 bases, and 10 bases lay in between. Germline-derived CDR1 and CDR2 are DFQATT and SNEGSKA (reference sequence). The CDR3 covers 13 residues. CDR3 in amino acids: CSARSRNYNEQFF. The CDR3 nucleotides are TGCAGTGCTAGGTCTCGGAATTACAATGAGCAGTTCTTC.

The rearrangement joins TRBV30 to TRBJ1-5; D call uncertain. Trimming removed 0 bases at V and 1 base at J, with 4 bases between. Per germline, CDR1 GTSNPN and CDR2 SVGIG (reference sequence). This CDR3 contains 13 residues. The CDR3 bases are TGTGCCTGGAGTGTAGCCAGCAATCAGCCCCAGCATTTT. Its translation: CAWSVASNQPQHF.

The chain joins TRBV6-6 to TRBJ2-3; D unresolved. The CDR3 totals 14 residues. Germline V gives CDR1 MNHNY, CDR2 SVGAGI (reference sequence). V was trimmed by 2 bases and J by 4 bases, leaving 10 bases between them. Written as DNA, the CDR3 is TGTGCCAGCAGTTACACGCAGTTTGCAGATACGCAGTATTTT. Translating gives CASSYTQFADTQYF.

The rearrangement links TRBV5-1 to TRBJ2-7; TRBD1 might be the D (5 bases). V lost 2 bases, J lost 4 bases, and 16 bases lay in between. This CDR3 contains 15 residues. Germline CDR1 SGHRS, CDR2 YFSETQ. The CDR3 DNA sequence: TGCGCCAGCAGCTTCTTGGGGCCCCAAGTTTACGAGCAGTACTTC. It translates to CASSFLGPQVYEQYF.

This clonotype was seen only a few times. The chain is built from TRBV5-6 and TRBJ2-5; 10 bases line up with TRBD2. The CDR3 spans 17 residues. The trim removed 0 bases at V and 5 bases at J, leaving 10 bases unmatched. Germline V gene lookup returns CDR1 SGHDT and CDR2 YYEEEE. This chain's CDR3 is CASSLGGSGGPGETQYF. DNA of the CDR3: TGTGCCAGCAGCTTGGGAGGTAGCGGGGGGCCGGGGGAGACCCAGTACTTC.

Regarding this clonotype: Compared with germline, one end of the junction differs, possibly owing to a read error. CDR3 residues: CASSLAGLAGISVF. Here the CDR3 DNA reads TGTGCCAGCAGTTTAGCGGGACTAGCGGGGATATCGGTTTTT. The chain combines TRBV12-3 or TRBV12-4 with TRBJ2-2; the match to TRBD2 covers 13 bases. CDR3 length: 14 residues.

The chain combines TRBV6-6 with TRBJ2-3; D uncertain. CDR3 length: 15 amino acids. Trimming cost V 4 bases and J 4 bases, with 15 bases left between them. Germline V gene data show CDR1 as MNHNY and CDR2 as SVGAGI (reference sequence). CDR3 amino acids: CASSSAVVGADTQYF. CDR3 nucleotides: TGTGCCAGCAGTTCTGCCGTAGTCGGCGCAGATACGCAGTATTTT.

This clonotype has just a few counts. This chain links TRBV7-3 with TRBJ2-5; TRBD1 aligns across 10 bases. Germline V lookup: CDR1 SGHTA, CDR2 FQGTGA. This CDR3 contains 16 residues. V lost 4 bases and J lost 3; bases outside the gene matches: 8. The CDR3 DNA is TGTGCCAGCAGCTATGTGCCGGGGACAGGGGAAGAGACCCAGTACTTC. It codes for CASSYVPGTGEETQYF.

The table lists this clonotype with a few counts. The chain joins TRBV29-1 to TRBJ2-5; 10 bases line up with TRBD2. Trimming took 1 base from V and 1 from J; bases not matched to a gene: 9. Germline lookup yields CDR1 SQVTM and CDR2 ANQGSEA. The CDR3 is 17 residues long. In nucleotides, the CDR3 is TGCAGCGTTGAAGGAGGTCTAGCGGGGGACACCCAAGAGACCCAGTACTTC. This encodes CSVEGGLAGDTQETQYF.